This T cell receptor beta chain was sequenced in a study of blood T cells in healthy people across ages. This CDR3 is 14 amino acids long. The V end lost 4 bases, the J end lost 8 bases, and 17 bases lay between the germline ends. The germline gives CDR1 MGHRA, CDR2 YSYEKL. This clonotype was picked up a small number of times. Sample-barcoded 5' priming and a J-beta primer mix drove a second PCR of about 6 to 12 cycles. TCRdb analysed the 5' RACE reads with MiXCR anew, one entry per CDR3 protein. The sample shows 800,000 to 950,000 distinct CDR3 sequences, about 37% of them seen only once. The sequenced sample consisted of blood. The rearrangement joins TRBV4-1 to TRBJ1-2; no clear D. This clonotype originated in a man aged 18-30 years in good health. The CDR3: CASSPGPGARGYTF. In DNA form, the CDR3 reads TGCGCCAGCAGCCCCGGTCCGGGCGCGAGAGGCTACACCTTC.